The source of this TCR beta chain is a study of long-term antiretroviral therapy in people with HIV. The germline gives CDR1 MNHEY, CDR2 SMNVEV (reference sequence). The germline V and J ends were trimmed by 5 bases and 0 bases, with 13 bases remaining between them. This CDR3 spans 15 amino acids. It was version v3.0 of the immunoSEQ assay that was run at survey level. TCRdb's copy holds only in-frame clones and misses some; the assay was immunoSEQ multiplex PCR. The table records some 40,000 clones, 75% to 90% of them present only once. The sequence came from a woman between 45 and 60 years old with HIV. The source material was unsorted PBMCs, sampled 3.1 years after starting antiretroviral therapy. The V gene is TRBV27, the J gene TRBJ1-2, with D uncertain. As DNA, the CDR3 is TGTGCCAGCAGTCCCTACGCTCCAGCTAACTATGGCTACACCTTC. It translates to CASSPYAPANYGYTF.